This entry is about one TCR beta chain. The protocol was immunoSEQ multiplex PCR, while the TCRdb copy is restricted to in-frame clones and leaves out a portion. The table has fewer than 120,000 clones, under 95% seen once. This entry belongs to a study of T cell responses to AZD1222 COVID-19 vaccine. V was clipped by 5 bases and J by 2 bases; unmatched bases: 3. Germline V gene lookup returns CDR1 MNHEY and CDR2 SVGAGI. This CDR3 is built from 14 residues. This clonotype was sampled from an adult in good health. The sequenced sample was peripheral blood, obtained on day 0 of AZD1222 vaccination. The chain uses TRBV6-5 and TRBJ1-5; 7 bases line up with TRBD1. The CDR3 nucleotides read TGTGCCAGCAGTCTCAGGGGGGGCAATCAGCCCCAGCATTTT. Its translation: CASSLRGGNQPQHF.